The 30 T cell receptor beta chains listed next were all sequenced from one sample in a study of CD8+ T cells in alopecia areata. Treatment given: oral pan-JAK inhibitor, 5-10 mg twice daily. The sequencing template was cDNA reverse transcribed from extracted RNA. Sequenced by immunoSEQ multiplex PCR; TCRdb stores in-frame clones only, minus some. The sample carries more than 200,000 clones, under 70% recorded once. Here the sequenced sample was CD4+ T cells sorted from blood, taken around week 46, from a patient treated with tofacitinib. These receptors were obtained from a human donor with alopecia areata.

In DNA form, the CDR3 reads TGCAGCGCCAGGGGAGAAAATGCCCCCGAAGCTTTCTTT. This sequence encodes CSARGENAPEAFF. The chain uses TRBV29-1 and TRBJ1-1, with a tentative D call TRBD1 (6 bases). The germline V gene encodes CDR1 SQVTM and CDR2 ANQGSEA. V was trimmed by 7 bases and J by 8 bases, leaving 20 bases between them. CDR3 length: 13 amino acids.

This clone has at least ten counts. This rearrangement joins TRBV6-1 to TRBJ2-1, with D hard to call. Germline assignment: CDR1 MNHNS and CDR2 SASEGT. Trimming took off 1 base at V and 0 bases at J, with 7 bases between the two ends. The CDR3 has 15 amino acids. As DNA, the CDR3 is TGTGCCAGCAGTGAAGGGGCGGCCTCCTACAATGAGCAGTTCTTC. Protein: CASSEGAASYNEQFF.

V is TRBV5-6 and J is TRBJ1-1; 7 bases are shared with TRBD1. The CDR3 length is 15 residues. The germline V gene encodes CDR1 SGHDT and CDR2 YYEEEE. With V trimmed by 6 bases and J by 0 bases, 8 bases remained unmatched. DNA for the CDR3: TGTGCCAGCAATAGACAGGGACCTATGAACACTGAAGCTTTCTTT. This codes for CASNRQGPMNTEAFF. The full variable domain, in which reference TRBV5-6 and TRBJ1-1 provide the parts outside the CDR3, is DAGVTQSPTHLIKTRGQQVTLRCSPKSGHDTVSWYQQALGQGPQFIFQYYEEEERQRGNFPDRFSGHQFPNYSSELNVNALLLGDSALYLCASNRQGPMNTEAFFGQGTRLTVV.

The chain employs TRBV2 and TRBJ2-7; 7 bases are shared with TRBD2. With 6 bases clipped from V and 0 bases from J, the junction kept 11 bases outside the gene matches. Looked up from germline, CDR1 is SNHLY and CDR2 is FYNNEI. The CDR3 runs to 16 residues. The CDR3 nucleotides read TGTGCCAGCAGGGGGGGATATAGCGGGTCCTCCTACGAGCAGTACTTC. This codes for CASRGGYSGSSYEQYF. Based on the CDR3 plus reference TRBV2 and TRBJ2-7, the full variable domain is EPEVTQTPSHQVTQMGQEVILRCVPISNHLYFYWYRQILGQKVEFLVSFYNNEISEKSEIFDDQFSVERPDGSNFTLKIRSTKLEDSAMYFCASRGGYSGSSYEQYFGPGTRLTVT.

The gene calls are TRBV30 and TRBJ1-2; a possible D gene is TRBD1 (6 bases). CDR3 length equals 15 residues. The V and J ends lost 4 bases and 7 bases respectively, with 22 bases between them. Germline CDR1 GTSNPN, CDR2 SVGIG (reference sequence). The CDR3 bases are TGTGCCTGGAACCACCAGGGGAACAGTTTAAGTGGCTACACCTTC. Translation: CAWNHQGNSLSGYTF.

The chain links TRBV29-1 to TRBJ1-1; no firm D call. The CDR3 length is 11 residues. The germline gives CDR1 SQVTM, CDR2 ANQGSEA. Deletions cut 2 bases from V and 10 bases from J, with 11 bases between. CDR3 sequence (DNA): TGCAGCGTTGAAACGGCCATGGGAGCTTTCTTT. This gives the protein CSVETAMGAFF.

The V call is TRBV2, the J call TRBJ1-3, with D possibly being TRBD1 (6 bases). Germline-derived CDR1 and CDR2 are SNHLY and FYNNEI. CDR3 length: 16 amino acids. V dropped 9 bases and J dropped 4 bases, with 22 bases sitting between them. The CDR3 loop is CARGPIEGDSGNTIYF. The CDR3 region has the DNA TGTGCCAGGGGCCCAATCGAGGGGGATTCCGGAAACACCATATATTTT.

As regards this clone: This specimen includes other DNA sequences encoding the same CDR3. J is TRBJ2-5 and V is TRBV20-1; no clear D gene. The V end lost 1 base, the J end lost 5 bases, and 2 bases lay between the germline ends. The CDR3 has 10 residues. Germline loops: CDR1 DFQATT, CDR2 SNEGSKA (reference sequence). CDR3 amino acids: CSARVETQYF. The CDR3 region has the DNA TGCAGTGCTAGAGTGGAGACCCAGTACTTC.

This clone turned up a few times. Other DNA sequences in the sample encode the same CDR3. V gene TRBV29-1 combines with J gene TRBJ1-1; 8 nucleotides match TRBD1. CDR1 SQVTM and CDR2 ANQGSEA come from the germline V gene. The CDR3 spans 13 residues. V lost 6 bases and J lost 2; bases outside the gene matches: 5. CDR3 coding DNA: TGCAGCGTAGGAGGACAGGGAAACACTGAAGCTTTCTTT. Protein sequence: CSVGGQGNTEAFF.

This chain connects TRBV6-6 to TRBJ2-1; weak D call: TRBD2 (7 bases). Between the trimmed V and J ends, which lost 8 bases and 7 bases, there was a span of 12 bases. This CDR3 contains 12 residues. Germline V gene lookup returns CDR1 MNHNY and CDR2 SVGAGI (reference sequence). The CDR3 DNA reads TGTGCCAGCTCACAGGGAGGGAATGAGCAGTTCTTC. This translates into CASSQGGNEQFF.

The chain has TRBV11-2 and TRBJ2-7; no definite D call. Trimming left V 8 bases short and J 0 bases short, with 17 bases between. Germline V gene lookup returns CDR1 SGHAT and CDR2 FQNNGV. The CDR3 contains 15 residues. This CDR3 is CASRQDGHRSYEQYF. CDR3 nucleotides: TGTGCCAGCCGCCAAGATGGCCATCGCTCCTACGAGCAGTACTTC.

CDR3 sequence reads: CASEERGSVTDTQYF. In DNA, the CDR3 is TGTGCCAGCGAGGAGCGGGGGTCCGTTACAGATACGCAGTATTTT. The V call is TRBV25-1, the J call TRBJ2-3, with TRBD2 identical over 8 bases. Germline V lookup: CDR1 MGHDK, CDR2 SYGVNS. The V and J ends lost 8 bases and 3 bases, in that order; junction bases with no gene match: 10. The CDR3 spans 15 residues.

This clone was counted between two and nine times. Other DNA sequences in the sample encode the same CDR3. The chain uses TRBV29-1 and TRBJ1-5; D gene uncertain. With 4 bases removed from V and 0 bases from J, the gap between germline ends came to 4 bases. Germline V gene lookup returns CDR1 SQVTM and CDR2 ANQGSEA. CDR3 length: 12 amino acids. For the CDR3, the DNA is TGCAGCGTTGGGGGTAGCAATCAGCCCCAGCATTTT. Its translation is CSVGGSNQPQHF.

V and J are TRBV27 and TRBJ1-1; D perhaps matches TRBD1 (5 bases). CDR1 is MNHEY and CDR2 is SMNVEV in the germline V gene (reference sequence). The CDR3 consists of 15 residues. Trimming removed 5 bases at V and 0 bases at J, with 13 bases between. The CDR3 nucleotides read TGTGCCAGCAGTCGCCGGACACGATTGAACACTGAAGCTTTCTTT. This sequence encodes CASSRRTRLNTEAFF.

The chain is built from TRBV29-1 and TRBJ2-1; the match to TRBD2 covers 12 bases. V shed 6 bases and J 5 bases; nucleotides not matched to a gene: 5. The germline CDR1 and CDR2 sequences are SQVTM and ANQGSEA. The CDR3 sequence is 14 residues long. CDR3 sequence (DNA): TGCAGCGTCGGACTAGCGGGGATTCACAATGAGCAGTTCTTC. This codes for CSVGLAGIHNEQFF.

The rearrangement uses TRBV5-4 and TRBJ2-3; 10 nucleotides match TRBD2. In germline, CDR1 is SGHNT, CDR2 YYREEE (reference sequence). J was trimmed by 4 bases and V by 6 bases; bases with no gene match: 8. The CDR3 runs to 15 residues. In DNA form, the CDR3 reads TGTGCCAGCACCGGTAGCGGGGGGTTATCAGATACGCAGTATTTT. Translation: CASTGSGGLSDTQYF.

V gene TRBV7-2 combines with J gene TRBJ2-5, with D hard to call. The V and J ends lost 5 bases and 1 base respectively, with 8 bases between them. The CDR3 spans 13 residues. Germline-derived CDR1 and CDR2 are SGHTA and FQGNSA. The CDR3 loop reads CASSLPSQETQYF. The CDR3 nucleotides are TGTGCCAGCAGCCTCCCCAGCCAAGAGACCCAGTACTTC.

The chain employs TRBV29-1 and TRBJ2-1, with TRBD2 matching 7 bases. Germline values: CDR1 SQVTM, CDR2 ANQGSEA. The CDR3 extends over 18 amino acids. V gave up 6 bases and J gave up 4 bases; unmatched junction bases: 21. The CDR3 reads CSVEGLPSNNDYYNEQFF. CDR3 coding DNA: TGCAGCGTGGAGGGACTACCCTCCAACAATGACTATTACAATGAGCAGTTCTTC.

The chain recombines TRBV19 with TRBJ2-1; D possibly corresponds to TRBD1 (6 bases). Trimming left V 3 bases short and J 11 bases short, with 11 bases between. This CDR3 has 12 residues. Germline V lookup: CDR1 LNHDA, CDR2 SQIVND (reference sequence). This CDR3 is CASSISDSKQFF. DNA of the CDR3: TGTGCCAGTAGTATCTCGGACAGCAAGCAGTTCTTC.

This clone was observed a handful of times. In nucleotides, the CDR3 is TGCAGCGTTGAAAATCCTCACGATGGCTACACCTTC. Amino acid sequence: CSVENPHDGYTF. The chain uses TRBV29-1 and TRBJ1-2; D remains ambiguous. Germline CDR1 reads SQVTM; CDR2 reads ANQGSEA. The CDR3 extends over 12 amino acids. V lost 2 bases to trimming and J lost 6 bases, with 10 bases between them.

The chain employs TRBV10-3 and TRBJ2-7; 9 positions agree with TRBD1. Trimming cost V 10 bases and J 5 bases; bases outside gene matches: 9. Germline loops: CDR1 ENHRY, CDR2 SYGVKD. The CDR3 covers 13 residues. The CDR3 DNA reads TGTGCCAGCTCGGACAGGGGAATCAACGAGCAGTACTTC. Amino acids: CASSDRGINEQYF.

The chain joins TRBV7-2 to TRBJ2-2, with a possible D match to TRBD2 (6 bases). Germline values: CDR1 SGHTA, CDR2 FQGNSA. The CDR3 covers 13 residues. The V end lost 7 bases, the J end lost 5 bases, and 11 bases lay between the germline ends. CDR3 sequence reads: CASINGGTGELFF. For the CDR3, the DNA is TGTGCCAGCATCAACGGGGGAACCGGGGAGCTGTTTTTT.

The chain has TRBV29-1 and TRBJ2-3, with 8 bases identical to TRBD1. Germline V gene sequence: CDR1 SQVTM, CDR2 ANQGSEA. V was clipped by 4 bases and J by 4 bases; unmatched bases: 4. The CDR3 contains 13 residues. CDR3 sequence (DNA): TGCAGCGTTGGCGACAGGGGCCCAGATACGCAGTATTTT. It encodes CSVGDRGPDTQYF.

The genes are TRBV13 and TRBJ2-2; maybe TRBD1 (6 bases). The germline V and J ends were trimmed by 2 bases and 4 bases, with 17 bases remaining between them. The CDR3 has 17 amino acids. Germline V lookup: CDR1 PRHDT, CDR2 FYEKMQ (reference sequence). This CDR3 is CASSLYFRDTRTGELFF. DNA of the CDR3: TGTGCCAGCAGCTTATACTTCAGGGACACCCGCACCGGGGAGCTGTTTTTT.

CDR3 region: CASSQDYRGQGVEETQYF. The CDR3 nucleotides are TGCGCCAGCAGCCAAGATTATCGAGGACAGGGGGTTGAAGAGACCCAGTACTTC. The chain uses TRBV4-3 and TRBJ2-5; the match to TRBD1 covers 10 bases. The CDR3 totals 18 residues. Trimming at V came to 0 bases and at J to 3 bases, leaving 10 bases not matched to a gene. Per the germline V gene, CDR1 is LGHNA and CDR2 is YSLEER.

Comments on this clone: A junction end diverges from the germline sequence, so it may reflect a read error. The CDR3 coding sequence is TGTTTAGCGCACACTGAAGGGACAGCCCGCTTC. This gives the protein CLAHTEGTARF. The chain couples TRBV29-1 to TRBJ1-2, with 7 bases aligning to TRBD1. Germline V gene data show CDR1 as SQVTM and CDR2 as ANQGSEA. CDR3 size: 11 residues.

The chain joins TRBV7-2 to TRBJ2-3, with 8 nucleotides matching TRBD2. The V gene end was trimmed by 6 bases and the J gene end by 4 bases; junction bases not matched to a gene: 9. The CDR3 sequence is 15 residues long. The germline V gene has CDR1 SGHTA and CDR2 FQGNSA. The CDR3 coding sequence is TGTGCCAGCAGTTCGAACAGCGGGGGACCAGATACGCAGTATTTT. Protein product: CASSSNSGGPDTQYF.

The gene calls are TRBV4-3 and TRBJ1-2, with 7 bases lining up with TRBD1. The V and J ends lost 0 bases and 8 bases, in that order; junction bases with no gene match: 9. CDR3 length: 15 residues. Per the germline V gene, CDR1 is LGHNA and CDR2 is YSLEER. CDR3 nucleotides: TGCGCCAGCAGCCAAGAGGTAGGACAGGTGCGCGGCTACACCTTC. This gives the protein CASSQEVGQVRGYTF.

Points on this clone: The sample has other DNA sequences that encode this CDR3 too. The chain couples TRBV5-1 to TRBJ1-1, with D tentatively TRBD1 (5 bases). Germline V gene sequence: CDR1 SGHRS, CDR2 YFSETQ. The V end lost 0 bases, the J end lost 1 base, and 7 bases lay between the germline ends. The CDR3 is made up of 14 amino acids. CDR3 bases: TGCGCCAGCAGCTTGGGACAGCAGAACACTGAAGCTTTCTTT. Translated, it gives CASSLGQQNTEAFF.

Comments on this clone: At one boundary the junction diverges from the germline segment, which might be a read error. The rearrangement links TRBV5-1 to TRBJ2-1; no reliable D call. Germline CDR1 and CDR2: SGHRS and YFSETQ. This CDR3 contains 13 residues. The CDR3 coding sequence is TGCGCCAGCACCTTGGATGGCCACAATGAGCAGTTCTTC. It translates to CASTLDGHNEQFF.